The 8 T cell receptor beta chains presented below share a single source sample, sequenced in a study of low-dose radiotherapy and immunotherapy resistance in tumors. Covering alpha and beta chains, TRAV- and TRBV-specific primers were used for the first-strand cDNA. TCRs underwent roughly 20 PCR cycles of amplification with a constant-region primer and V-primer adapter. TCRdb used MiXCR to reprocess the reads, holding one entry per CDR3 protein. The sample has tens of thousands of distinct CDR3 sequences, roughly 31% seen once. Described time point: before trial treatment. The sample consisted of PBMCs, taken before treatment. These receptors all come from a female donor with ovarian cancer.

This chain links TRBV19 with TRBJ2-4; D might be TRBD1 (5 bases). This CDR3 spans 15 amino acids. Trimming left V 3 bases short and J 4 bases short, with 13 bases between. Germline V gene data show CDR1 as LNHDA and CDR2 as SQIVND (reference sequence). CDR3 in DNA: TGTGCCAGTAGTATTGGAGACAGTACAAAAAACATTCAGTACTTC. Its protein product is CASSIGDSTKNIQYF.

This clonotype was observed at least ten times. The V gene is TRBV12-3 or TRBV12-4, the J gene TRBJ1-2, with 9 bases aligning to TRBD1. The CDR3 contains 15 residues. The V and J ends lost 5 bases and 3 bases, in that order; junction bases with no gene match: 7. The DNA for the CDR3 is TGTGCCAGCAGTACCGGGACAGGGTCTTACTATGGCTACACCTTC. This codes for CASSTGTGSYYGYTF.

This clonotype showed up many times. The V call is TRBV10-3, the J call TRBJ1-1; 8 nucleotides match TRBD1. The CDR3 contains 11 residues. Germline V CDR1 and CDR2: ENHRY, SYGVKD. The V gene end was trimmed by 4 bases and the J gene end by 11 bases; junction bases not matched to a gene: 3. The CDR3 DNA is TGTGCCATCAGTGTTGGACAGGGTGCTTTCTTT. Protein: CAISVGQGAFF.

This clonotype was recorded many times. The CDR3, as DNA: TGTGCCAGCAGGGGGGCCTACGAGCAGTACTTC. This translates into CASRGAYEQYF. The rearrangement links TRBV2 to TRBJ2-7; D could derive from TRBD1 or TRBD2 (5 bases each). The CDR3 has 11 residues. Trimming shortened V by 6 bases and J by 2 bases, and 5 bases separated the two germline ends. Germline-derived CDR1 and CDR2 are SNHLY and FYNNEI.

This clonotype showed up many times. CDR3 in amino acids: CASSSRALGGAGTEAFF. CDR3 in DNA: TGTGCCAGCAGCTCCCGTGCCCTCGGGGGTGCGGGCACTGAAGCTTTCTTT. This chain uses TRBV5-5 with TRBJ1-1, with D possibly matching TRBD1 (5 bases). Trimming removed 3 bases at V and 4 bases at J, with 22 bases between. This CDR3 is 17 amino acids long. Per germline, CDR1 SGHKS and CDR2 YYEKEE (reference sequence).

As concerns this clonotype: A far larger clone lies a single base away; this is likely a read error. This chain uses TRBV7-6 with TRBJ2-7; 7 bases are a match to TRBD1. The germline gives CDR1 SGHVS, CDR2 FNYEAQ. The CDR3 is 17 amino acids. The CDR3 loop reads CASSLGGNRQGSYEQHF. DNA for the CDR3: TGTGCCAGCAGCTTAGGCGGTAATCGACAGGGCTCCTACGAGCAGCACTTC.

V is TRBV9 and J is TRBJ2-5, with D perhaps assigned TRBD1 or TRBD2 (5 bases each). With 4 bases removed from V and 4 bases from J, the gap between germline ends came to 20 bases. This CDR3 contains 16 residues. Germline V gives CDR1 SGDLS, CDR2 YYNGEE. In DNA, the CDR3 is TGTGCCAGCAGCCCCCCCGGGACGAGTAACCGAGAGACCCAGTACTTC. Translated: CASSPPGTSNRETQYF.

The sample holds a few counts of this clonotype. The chain uses TRBV3-1 and TRBJ1-6, with a possible D match to TRBD1 (5 bases). Germline V gene lookup returns CDR1 LGHDT and CDR2 YNNKEL (reference sequence). V shed 0 bases and J shed 6 bases, with 12 bases lying between them. CDR3 size: 16 residues. CDR3 coding DNA: TGTGCCAGCAGCCAAGACGGAGGGGCCCCTAATTCACCCCTCCACTTT. This gives the protein CASSQDGGAPNSPLHF. Filled out from reference TRBV3-1 and TRBJ1-6, the complete variable domain reads DTAVSQTPKYLVTQMGNDKSIKCEQNLGHDTMYWYKQDSKKFLKIMFSYNNKELIINETVPNRFSPKSPDKAHLNLHINSLELGDSAVYFCASSQDGGAPNSPLHFGNGTRLTVT.